This entry features one T cell receptor (beta chain) sequence. This sample stems from a study of blood T cell repertoires in COVID-19. TCRdb keeps only in-frame clones here, not all; method: immunoSEQ multiplex PCR. The data hold tens of thousands of clones, with 86% observed a single time. Per the germline V gene, CDR1 is SGHTS and CDR2 is YDEGEE. The CDR3 is 11 amino acids. Trimming removed 5 bases from V and 4 bases from J, with 5 bases in between. The TCR was taken from an older man in a cohort sampled during active COVID-19. This chain connects TRBV5-8 to TRBJ2-3; D gene unclear. The source material was peripheral blood. DNA of the CDR3: TGTGCCAGCAGACCGGCAGATACGCAGTATTTT. Protein: CASRPADTQYF.